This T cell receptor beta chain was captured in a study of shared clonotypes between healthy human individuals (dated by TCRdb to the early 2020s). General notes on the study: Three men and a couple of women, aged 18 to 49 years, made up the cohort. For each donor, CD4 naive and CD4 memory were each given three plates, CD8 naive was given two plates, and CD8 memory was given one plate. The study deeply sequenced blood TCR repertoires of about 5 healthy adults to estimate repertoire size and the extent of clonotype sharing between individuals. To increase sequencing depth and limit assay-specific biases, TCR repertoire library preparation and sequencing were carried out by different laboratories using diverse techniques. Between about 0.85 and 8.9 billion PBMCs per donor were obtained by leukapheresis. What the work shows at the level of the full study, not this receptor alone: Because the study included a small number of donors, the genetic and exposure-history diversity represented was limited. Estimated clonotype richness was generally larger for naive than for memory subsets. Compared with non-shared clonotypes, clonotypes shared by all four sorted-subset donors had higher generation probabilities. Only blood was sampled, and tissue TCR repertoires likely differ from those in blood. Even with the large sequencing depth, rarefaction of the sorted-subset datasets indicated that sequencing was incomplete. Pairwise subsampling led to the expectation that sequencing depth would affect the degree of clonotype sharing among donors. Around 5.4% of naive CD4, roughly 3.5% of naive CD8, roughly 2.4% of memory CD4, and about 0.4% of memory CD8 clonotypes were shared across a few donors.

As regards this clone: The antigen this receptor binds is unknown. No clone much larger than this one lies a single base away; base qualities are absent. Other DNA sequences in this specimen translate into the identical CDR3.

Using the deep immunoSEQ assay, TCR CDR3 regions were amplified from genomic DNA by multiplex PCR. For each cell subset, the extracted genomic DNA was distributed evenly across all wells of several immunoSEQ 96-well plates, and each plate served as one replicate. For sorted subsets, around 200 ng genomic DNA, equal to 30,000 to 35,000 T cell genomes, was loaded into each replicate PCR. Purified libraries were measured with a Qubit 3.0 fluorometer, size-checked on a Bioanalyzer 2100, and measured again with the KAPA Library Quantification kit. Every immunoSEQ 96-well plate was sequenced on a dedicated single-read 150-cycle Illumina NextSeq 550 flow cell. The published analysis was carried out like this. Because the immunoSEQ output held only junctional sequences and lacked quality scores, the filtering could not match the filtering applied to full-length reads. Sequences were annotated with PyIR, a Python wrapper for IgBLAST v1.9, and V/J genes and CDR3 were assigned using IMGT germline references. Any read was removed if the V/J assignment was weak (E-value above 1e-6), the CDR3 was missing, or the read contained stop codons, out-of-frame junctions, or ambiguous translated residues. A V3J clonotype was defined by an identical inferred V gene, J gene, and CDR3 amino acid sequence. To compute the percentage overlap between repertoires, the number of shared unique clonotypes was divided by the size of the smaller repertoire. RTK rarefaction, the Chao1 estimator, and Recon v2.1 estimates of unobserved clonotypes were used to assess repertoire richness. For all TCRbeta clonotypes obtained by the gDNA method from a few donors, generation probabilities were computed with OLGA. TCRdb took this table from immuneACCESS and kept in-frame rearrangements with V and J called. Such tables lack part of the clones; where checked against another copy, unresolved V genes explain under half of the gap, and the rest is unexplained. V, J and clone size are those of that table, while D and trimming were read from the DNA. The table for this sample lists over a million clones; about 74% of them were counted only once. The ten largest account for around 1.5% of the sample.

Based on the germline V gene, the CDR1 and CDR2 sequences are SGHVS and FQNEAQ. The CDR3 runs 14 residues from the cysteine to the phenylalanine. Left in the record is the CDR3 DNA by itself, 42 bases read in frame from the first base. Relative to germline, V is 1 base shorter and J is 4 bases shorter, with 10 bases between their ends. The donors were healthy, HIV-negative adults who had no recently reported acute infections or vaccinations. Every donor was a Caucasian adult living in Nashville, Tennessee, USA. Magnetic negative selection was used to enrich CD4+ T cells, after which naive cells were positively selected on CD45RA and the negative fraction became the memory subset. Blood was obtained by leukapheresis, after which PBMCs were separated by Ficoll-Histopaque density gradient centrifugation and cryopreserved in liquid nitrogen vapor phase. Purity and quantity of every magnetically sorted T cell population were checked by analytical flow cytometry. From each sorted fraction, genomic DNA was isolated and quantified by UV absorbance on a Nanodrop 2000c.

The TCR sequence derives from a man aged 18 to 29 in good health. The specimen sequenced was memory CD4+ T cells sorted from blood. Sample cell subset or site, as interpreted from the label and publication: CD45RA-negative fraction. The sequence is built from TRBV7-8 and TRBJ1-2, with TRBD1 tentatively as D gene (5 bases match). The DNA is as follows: TGTGCCAGCAGCTTAGGAGGGGTGGGCTATGGCTACACCTTC. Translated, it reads CASSLGGVGYGYTF.